This T cell receptor beta chain was profiled in a study of OX40 agonist ivuxolimab in advanced cancers. The CDR3 extends over 15 amino acids. Germline values: CDR1 LNHDA, CDR2 SQIVND (reference sequence). Trimming removed 3 bases from V and 5 bases from J, with 13 bases in between. Sequenced by immunoSEQ multiplex PCR; TCRdb stores in-frame clones only, minus some. The sample lists tens of thousands of clones, just under 95% occurring once. The TCR originated in an adult with an advanced solid tumor such as melanoma, head and neck, liver or kidney cancer. The material was CD4+ or CD8+ T cells sorted from blood, obtained in a trial of the OX40 agonist ivuxolimab. V and J are TRBV19 and TRBJ2-2; the D call may be TRBD1 or TRBD2 (5 bases each). The CDR3 loop reads CASSIGGPRTGELFF. Written as DNA, the CDR3 is TGTGCCAGTAGTATTGGGGGACCCCGGACCGGGGAGCTGTTTTTT.